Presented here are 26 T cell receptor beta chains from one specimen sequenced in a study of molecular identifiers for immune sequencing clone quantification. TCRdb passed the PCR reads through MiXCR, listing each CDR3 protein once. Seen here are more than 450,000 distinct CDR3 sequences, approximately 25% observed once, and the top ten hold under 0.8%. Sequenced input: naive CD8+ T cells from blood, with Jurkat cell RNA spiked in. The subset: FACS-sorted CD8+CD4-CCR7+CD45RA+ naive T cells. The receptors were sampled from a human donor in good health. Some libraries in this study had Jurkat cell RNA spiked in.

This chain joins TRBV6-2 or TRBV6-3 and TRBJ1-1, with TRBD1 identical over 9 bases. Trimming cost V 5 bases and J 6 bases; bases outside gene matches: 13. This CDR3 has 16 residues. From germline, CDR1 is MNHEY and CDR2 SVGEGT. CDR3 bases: TGTGCCAGCAGTGCCAGGTTGGGACAGGGCTTCCCTGAAGCTTTCTTT. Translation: CASSARLGQGFPEAFF.

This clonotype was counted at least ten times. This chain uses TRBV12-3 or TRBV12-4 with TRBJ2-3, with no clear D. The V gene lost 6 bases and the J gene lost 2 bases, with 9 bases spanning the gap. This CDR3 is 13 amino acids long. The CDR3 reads CASRVSDTDTQYF. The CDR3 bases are TGTGCCAGCAGGGTCTCTGACACAGATACGCAGTATTTT.

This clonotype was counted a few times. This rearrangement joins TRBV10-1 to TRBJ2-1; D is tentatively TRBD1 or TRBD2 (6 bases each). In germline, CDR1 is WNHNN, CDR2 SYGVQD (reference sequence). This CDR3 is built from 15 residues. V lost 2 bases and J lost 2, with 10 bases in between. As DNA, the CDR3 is TGCGCCAGCAGTGAGCGGGGGCCCCCCTACAATGAGCAGTTCTTC. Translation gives CASSERGPPYNEQFF.

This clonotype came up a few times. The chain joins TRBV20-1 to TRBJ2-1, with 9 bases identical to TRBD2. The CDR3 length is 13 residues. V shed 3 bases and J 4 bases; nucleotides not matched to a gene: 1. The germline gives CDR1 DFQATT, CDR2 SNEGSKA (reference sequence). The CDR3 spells CSARAGGYNEQFF. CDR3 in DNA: TGCAGTGCTAGGGCGGGAGGGTACAATGAGCAGTTCTTC.

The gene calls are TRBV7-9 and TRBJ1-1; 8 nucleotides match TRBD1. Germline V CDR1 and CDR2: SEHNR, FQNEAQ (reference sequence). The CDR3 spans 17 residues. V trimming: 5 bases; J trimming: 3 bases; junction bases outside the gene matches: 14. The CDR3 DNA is TGTGCCAGCAGCCCCCGACAGGGGAGGGCATCGGACACTGAAGCTTTCTTT. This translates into CASSPRQGRASDTEAFF. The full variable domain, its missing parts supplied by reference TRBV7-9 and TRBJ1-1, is DTGVSQNPRHKITKRGQNVTFRCDPISEHNRLYWYRQTLGQGPEFLTYFQNEAQLEKSRLLSDRFSAERPKGSFSTLEIQRTEQGDSAMYLCASSPRQGRASDTEAFFGQGTRLTVV.

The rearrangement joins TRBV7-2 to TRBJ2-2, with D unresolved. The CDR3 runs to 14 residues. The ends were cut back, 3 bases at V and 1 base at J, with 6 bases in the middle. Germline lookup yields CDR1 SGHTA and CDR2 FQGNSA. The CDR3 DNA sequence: TGTGCCAGCAGCTTCTGGGGGAACACCGGGGAGCTGTTTTTT. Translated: CASSFWGNTGELFF. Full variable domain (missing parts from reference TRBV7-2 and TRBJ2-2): GAGVSQSPSNKVTEKGKDVELRCDPISGHTALYWYRQSLGQGLEFLIYFQGNSAPDKSGLPSDRFSAERTGGSVSTLTIQRTQQEDSAVYLCASSFWGNTGELFFGEGSRLTVL.

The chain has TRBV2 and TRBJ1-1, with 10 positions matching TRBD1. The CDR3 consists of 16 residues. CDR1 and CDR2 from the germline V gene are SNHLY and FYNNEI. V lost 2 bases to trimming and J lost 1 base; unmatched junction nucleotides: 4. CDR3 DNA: TGTGCCAGCAGTGAAACGGGGACAGGGGAGAACACTGAAGCTTTCTTT. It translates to CASSETGTGENTEAFF.

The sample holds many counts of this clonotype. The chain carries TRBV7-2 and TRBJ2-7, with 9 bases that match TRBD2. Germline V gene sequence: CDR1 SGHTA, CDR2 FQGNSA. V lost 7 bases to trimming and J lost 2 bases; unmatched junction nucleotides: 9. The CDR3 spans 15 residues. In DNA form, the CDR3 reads TGTGCCAGCACGCCGACTAGCGGCCCAACCTACGAGCAGTACTTC. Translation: CASTPTSGPTYEQYF.

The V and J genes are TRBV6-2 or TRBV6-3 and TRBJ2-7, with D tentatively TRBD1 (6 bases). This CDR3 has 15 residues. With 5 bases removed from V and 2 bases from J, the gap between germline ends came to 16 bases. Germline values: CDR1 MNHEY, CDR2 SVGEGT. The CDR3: CASSESAQGPYEQYF. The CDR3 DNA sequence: TGTGCCAGCAGTGAGTCCGCACAGGGCCCCTACGAGCAGTACTTC.

The DNA of the CDR3 is TGTGCCAGCAGCCTTGCGACAGGGGGGATCACTGAAGCTTTCTTT. It translates to CASSLATGGITEAFF. The chain recombines TRBV7-3 with TRBJ1-1; 9 bases match TRBD1. Germline CDR1 is SGHTA and CDR2 is FQGTGA. V trimming: 5 bases; J trimming: 4 bases; junction bases outside the gene matches: 8. The CDR3 is 15 residues long.

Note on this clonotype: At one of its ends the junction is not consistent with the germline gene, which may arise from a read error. The CDR3 DNA is TGTGCCTGGAGTGAGGGAGTAGGGCCTGAAGCTTACTTT. This translates into CAWSEGVGPEAYF. The chain carries TRBV30 and TRBJ1-1; D gene ambiguous. The germline CDR1 and CDR2 sequences are GTSNPN and SVGIG (reference sequence). The CDR3 runs to 13 residues.

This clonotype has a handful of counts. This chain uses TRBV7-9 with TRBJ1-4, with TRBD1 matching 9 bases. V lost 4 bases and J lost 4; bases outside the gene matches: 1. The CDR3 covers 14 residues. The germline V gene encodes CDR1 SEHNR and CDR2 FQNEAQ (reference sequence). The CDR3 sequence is CASSWTGDNEKLFF. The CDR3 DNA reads TGTGCCAGCAGCTGGACAGGGGATAATGAAAAACTGTTTTTT.

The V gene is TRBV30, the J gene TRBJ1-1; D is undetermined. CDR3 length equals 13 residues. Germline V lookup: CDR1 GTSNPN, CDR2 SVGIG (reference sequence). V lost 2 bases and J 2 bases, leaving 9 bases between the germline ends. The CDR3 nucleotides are TGTGCCTGGAGTCACAGCCTTAACACTGAAGCTTTCTTT. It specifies CAWSHSLNTEAFF.

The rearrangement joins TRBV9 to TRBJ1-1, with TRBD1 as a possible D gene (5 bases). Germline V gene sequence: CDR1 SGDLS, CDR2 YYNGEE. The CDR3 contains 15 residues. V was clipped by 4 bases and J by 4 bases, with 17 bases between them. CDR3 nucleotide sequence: TGTGCCAGCAGCCCGACCCCAGGGAGAGGCACTGAAGCTTTCTTT. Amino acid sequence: CASSPTPGRGTEAFF.

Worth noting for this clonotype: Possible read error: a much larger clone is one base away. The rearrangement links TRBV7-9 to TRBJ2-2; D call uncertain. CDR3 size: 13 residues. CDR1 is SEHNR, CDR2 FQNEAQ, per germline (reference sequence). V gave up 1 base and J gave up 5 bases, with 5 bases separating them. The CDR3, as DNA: TGTGCCAGCAGCTTAGGGGAAACCGGGGAGCTGTTTTTT. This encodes CASSLGETGELFF.

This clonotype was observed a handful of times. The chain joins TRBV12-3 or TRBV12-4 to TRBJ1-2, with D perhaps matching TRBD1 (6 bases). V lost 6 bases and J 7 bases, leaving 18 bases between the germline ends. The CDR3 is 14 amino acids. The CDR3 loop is CASSTTGVSGGYTF. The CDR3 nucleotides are TGTGCCAGCAGCACGACAGGTGTGTCTGGTGGCTACACCTTC.

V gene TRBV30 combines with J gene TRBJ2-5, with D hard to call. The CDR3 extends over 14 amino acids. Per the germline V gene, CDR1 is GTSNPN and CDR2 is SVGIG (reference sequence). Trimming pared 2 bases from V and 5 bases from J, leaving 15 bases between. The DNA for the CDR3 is TGTGCCTGGAGTCTTTGGTCGGAAAGTGAGACCCAGTACTTC. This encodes CAWSLWSESETQYF.

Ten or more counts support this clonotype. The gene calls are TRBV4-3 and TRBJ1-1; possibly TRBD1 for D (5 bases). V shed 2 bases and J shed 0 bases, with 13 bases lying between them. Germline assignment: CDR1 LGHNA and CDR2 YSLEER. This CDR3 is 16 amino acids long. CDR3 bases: TGCGCCAGCAGCCAAATGAGGGGCCCTCTGAACACTGAAGCTTTCTTT. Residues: CASSQMRGPLNTEAFF.

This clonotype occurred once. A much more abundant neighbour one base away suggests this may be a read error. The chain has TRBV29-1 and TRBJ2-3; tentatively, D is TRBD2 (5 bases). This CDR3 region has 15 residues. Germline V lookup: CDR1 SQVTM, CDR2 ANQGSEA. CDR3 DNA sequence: TGCGGCGTTGAAGATCTTAGCGTCTCCGGAGATACGCAGTATTTT. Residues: CGVEDLSVSGDTQYF.

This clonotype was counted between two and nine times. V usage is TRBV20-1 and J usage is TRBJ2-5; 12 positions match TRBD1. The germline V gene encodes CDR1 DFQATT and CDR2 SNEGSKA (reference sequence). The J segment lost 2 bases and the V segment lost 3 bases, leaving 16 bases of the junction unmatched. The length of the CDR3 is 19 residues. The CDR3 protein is CSASPGTGGKTPPQETQYF. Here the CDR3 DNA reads TGCAGTGCTAGTCCCGGGACAGGGGGCAAAACACCCCCACAAGAGACCCAGTACTTC.

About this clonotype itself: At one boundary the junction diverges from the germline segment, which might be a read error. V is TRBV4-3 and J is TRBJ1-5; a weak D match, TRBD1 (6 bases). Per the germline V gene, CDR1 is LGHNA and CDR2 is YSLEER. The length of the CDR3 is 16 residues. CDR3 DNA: TGCGCCCGCAGCCAAGATCGGGGGGGCTACAATCAGCCCCAGCATTTT. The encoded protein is CARSQDRGGYNQPQHF.

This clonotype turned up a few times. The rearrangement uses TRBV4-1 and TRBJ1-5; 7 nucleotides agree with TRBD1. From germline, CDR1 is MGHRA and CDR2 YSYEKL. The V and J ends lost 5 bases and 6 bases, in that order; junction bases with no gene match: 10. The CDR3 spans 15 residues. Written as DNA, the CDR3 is TGCGCCAGCAGCTTCGACAGGGCGATGGTTCAGCCCCAGCATTTT. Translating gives CASSFDRAMVQPQHF.

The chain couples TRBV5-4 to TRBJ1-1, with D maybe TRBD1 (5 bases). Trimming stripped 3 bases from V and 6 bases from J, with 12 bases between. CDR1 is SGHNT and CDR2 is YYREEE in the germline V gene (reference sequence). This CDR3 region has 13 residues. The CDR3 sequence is CASSWRGEAEAFF. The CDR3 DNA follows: TGTGCCAGCAGCTGGCGAGGGGAGGCTGAAGCTTTCTTT.

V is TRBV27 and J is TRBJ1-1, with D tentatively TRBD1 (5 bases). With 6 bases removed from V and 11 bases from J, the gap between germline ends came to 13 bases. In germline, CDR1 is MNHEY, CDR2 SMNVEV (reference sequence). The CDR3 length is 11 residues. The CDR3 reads CASRWGADAFF. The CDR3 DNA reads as TGTGCCAGCAGATGGGGCGCGGACGCTTTCTTT.

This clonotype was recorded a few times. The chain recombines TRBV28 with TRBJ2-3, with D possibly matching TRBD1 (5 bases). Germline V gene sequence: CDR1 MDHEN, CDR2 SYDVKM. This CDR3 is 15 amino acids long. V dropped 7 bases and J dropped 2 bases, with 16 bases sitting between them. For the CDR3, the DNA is TGTGCCAGCAAACCGACAGCCAAATCCACAGATACGCAGTATTTT. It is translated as CASKPTAKSTDTQYF.

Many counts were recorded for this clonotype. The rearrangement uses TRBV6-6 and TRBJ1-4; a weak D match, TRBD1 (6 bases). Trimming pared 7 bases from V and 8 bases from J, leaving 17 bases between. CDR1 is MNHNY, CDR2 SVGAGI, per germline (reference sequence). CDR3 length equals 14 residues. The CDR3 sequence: CASTQGALEEKLFF. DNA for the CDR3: TGTGCCAGCACACAGGGAGCCTTAGAGGAAAAACTGTTTTTT.